This T cell receptor (beta chain) is drawn from a study of technical replicates of blood from four donors. Only in-frame clones appear in the TCRdb table, and some are missing; sequencing was by immunoSEQ multiplex PCR. Among under 15,000 clones listed, about 95% were seen once. V gave up 0 bases and J gave up 2 bases, with 8 bases separating them. This CDR3 comprises 15 residues. The V gene's germline CDR1 is MNHEY and CDR2 SVGAGI. This clone has just one count. Sequenced input: PBMCs. This receptor was obtained from a human donor in good health. V is TRBV6-5 and J is TRBJ1-3, with a tentative D call TRBD1 (6 bases). CDR3 DNA sequence: TGTGCCAGCAGTTACTCCCAGGGGACTGGAAACACCATATATTTT. This gives the protein CASSYSQGTGNTIYF.